The 7 T cell receptor beta chains below were found in one sample sequenced in a study of shared clonotypes between healthy human individuals. TCRdb's table, derived via immunoSEQ multiplex PCR, lists solely in-frame clones and lacks some. The table includes about 2.1 million clones, around 93% detected once. Terminally differentiated effector memory CD45RA+ cells were left out of the naive CD8 fraction, which was CD45RO-negative and positively selected for CCR7. The specimen was naive CD8+ T cells from PBMCs. These receptors all come from a young man in good health. Some clones in this sample may be carry-over from other donors' samples.

The chain uses TRBV27 and TRBJ2-1, with D possibly being TRBD2 (6 bases). V lost 3 bases and J 9 bases, leaving 9 bases between the germline ends. This CDR3 has 12 amino acids. Germline assignment: CDR1 MNHEY and CDR2 SMNVEV (reference sequence). CDR3 in amino acids: CASSFLGGEQFF. The DNA of the CDR3 is TGTGCCAGCAGTTTCCTCGGGGGTGAGCAGTTCTTC.

The V gene is TRBV9, the J gene TRBJ2-3; 8 bases align to TRBD2. The V gene's germline CDR1 is SGDLS and CDR2 YYNGEE. CDR3 length: 16 amino acids. Germline trimming cut 2 bases from V and 4 bases from J; bases unmatched to any gene: 9. CDR3 residues: CASSVPLAGGPDTQYF. The CDR3, as DNA: TGTGCCAGCAGCGTTCCCCTAGCGGGTGGCCCAGATACGCAGTATTTT.

This rearrangement joins TRBV2 to TRBJ2-7; TRBD2 aligns across 8 bases. This CDR3 contains 16 residues. The V and J ends lost 6 bases and 0 bases, in that order; junction bases with no gene match: 10. Per germline, CDR1 SNHLY and CDR2 FYNNEI. The CDR3 DNA is TGTGCCAGCAGACATACTAGCGGCCGGAGCTCCTACGAGCAGTACTTC. The encoded protein is CASRHTSGRSSYEQYF.

The chain couples TRBV5-1 to TRBJ2-5; D gene uncertain. V lost 1 base and J 1 base, leaving 14 bases between the germline ends. The CDR3 sequence is 16 residues long. Germline CDR1 reads SGHRS; CDR2 reads YFSETQ. CDR3 loop: CASSLSPGFSQETQYF. In nucleotides, the CDR3 is TGCGCCAGCAGCTTGAGTCCCGGGTTTTCCCAAGAGACCCAGTACTTC. The full variable domain, in which reference TRBV5-1 and TRBJ2-5 provide the parts outside the CDR3, is KAGVTQTPRYLIKTRGQQVTLSCSPISGHRSVSWYQQTPGQGLQFLFEYFSETQRNKGNFPGRFSGRQFSNSRSEMNVSTLELGDSALYLCASSLSPGFSQETQYFGPGTRLLVL.

The chain recombines TRBV7-7 with TRBJ2-7; D is uncertain. The CDR3 length is 14 residues. V was pared by 2 bases and J by 0 bases, with 8 bases between. CDR1 and CDR2 (germline): SSHAT, FNYEAQ (reference sequence). The DNA of the CDR3 is TGTGCCAGCAGCTTATCGGTCAGCTCCTACGAGCAGTACTTC. Its translation: CASSLSVSSYEQYF. The whole variable domain, filled in from reference TRBV7-7 and TRBJ2-7, reads GAGVSQSPRYKVTKRGQDVTLRCDPISSHATLYWYQQALGQGPEFLTYFNYEAQPDKSGLPSDRFSAERPEGSISTLTIQRTEQRDSAMYRCASSLSVSSYEQYFGPGTRLTVT.

The rearrangement joins TRBV7-6 to TRBJ1-5; weak D call: TRBD1 (5 bases). The V gene lost 1 base and the J gene lost 6 bases, with 7 bases spanning the gap. The length of the CDR3 is 13 residues. Germline V gives CDR1 SGHVS, CDR2 FNYEAQ. For the CDR3, the DNA is TGTGCCAGCAGCTTAGGGGGGGGTCAGCCCCAGCATTTT. Protein sequence: CASSLGGGQPQHF.

V usage is TRBV7-2 and J usage is TRBJ2-7; D uncertain. V lost 5 bases, J lost 1 base, and 12 bases lay in between. The CDR3 covers 14 residues. The germline V gene encodes CDR1 SGHTA and CDR2 FQGNSA. CDR3 region: CASSPHSRSYEQYF. The CDR3 nucleotides read TGTGCCAGCAGCCCCCATTCGCGTTCCTACGAGCAGTACTTC.